These T cell receptor beta chains were read from a single sample in a study of CD8+ T cells in alopecia areata. Using immunoSEQ multiplex PCR, the repertoire was profiled, and TCRdb retains in-frame clones only, with some absent. The table records over 90,000 clones, less than 70% of them present only once. The material sequenced was CD4+ T cells sorted from blood. These TCRs come from a human donor in good health. Each CDR3 is given with its conserved first and last residue. The order of the fields is J gene, clone size, D gene, V gene, CDR3 DNA, CDR3 protein. The D gene is left open where the match is weak. Expanded clones are given a class, and other clones once, few, many or no size at all.

j_call: TRBJ2-3; clone_size: .; d_call: .; v_call: TRBV29-1; cdr3_nt: TGCAGCGGGAACACAGATACGCAGTATTTT; cdr3_aa: CSGNTDTQYF
j_call: TRBJ1-2; clone_size: few; d_call: .; v_call: TRBV18; cdr3_nt: TGTGCCAGCTCACCGGGGCGGGACAACTATGGCTACACCTTC; cdr3_aa: CASSPGRDNYGYTF
j_call: TRBJ2-4; clone_size: .; d_call: .; v_call: TRBV10-3; cdr3_nt: TGTGCCTCATCCGGGGGACATCTTTTAAACATTCAGTACTTC; cdr3_aa: CASSGGHLLNIQYF
j_call: TRBJ2-3; clone_size: .; d_call: TRBD2; v_call: TRBV9; cdr3_nt: TGTGCCAGCAGCGTAGGGCTAGCGGGGGCCGATACGCAGTATTTT; cdr3_aa: CASSVGLAGADTQYF
j_call: TRBJ2-7; clone_size: .; d_call: .; v_call: TRBV25-1; cdr3_nt: TGTGCCAGCAGTGAATCCGGAATCTCCTACGAGCAGTACTTC; cdr3_aa: CASSESGISYEQYF
j_call: TRBJ1-5; clone_size: once; d_call: .; v_call: TRBV27; cdr3_nt: TGTGCCAGCCGCAGGACAGAGGGCTTTTATAGCAATCAGCCCCAGCATTTT; cdr3_aa: CASRRTEGFYSNQPQHF
j_call: TRBJ2-6; clone_size: .; d_call: .; v_call: TRBV7-2; cdr3_nt: TGTGCCAGCAGCTTTTCACAGGGCGGTGGCGGGGCCAACGTCCTGACTTTC; cdr3_aa: CASSFSQGGGGANVLTF
j_call: TRBJ2-3; clone_size: .; d_call: .; v_call: TRBV12-5; cdr3_nt: TGTGCTAGTGGTCCCCGACAGGGACTCACAGATACGCAGTATTTT; cdr3_aa: CASGPRQGLTDTQYF
j_call: TRBJ1-4; clone_size: .; d_call: .; v_call: TRBV30; cdr3_nt: TGTGCCTGGAGGAAGGGGGGTAATGAAAAACTGTTTTTT; cdr3_aa: CAWRKGGNEKLFF
j_call: TRBJ2-1; clone_size: once; d_call: .; v_call: TRBV29-1; cdr3_nt: TGCAGCTTTTCAGAGGCCACCTTCTACAATGAGCAGTTCTTC; cdr3_aa: CSFSEATFYNEQFF
j_call: TRBJ2-5; clone_size: .; d_call: .; v_call: TRBV5-1; cdr3_nt: TGCGCCAGCAGCTTGTGGGGCACGGACCCCCAAGAGACCCAGTACTTC; cdr3_aa: CASSLWGTDPQETQYF
j_call: TRBJ2-2; clone_size: .; d_call: .; v_call: TRBV2; cdr3_nt: TGTGCCAGCAGTGATAACACCGGGGAGCTGTTTTTT; cdr3_aa: CASSDNTGELFF
j_call: TRBJ2-1; clone_size: .; d_call: .; v_call: TRBV9; cdr3_nt: TGTGCCAGCAGCGTAGGGCTAGCTACCGTTTACAATGAGCAGTTCTTC; cdr3_aa: CASSVGLATVYNEQFF
j_call: TRBJ2-1; clone_size: .; d_call: TRBD2; v_call: TRBV28; cdr3_nt: TGTGCCAGCAGTTTATGGACTAGCGGGGGGAATGAGCAGTTCTTC; cdr3_aa: CASSLWTSGGNEQFF
j_call: TRBJ2-7; clone_size: few; d_call: .; v_call: TRBV20-1; cdr3_nt: TGCAGTGCTAGGGCCCCCTACGAGCAGTACTTC; cdr3_aa: CSARAPYEQYF
j_call: TRBJ1-2; clone_size: .; d_call: .; v_call: TRBV18; cdr3_nt: TGTGCCAGCTCACCAGGCAGGGTTTATGGCTACACCTTC; cdr3_aa: CASSPGRVYGYTF
j_call: TRBJ2-3; clone_size: .; d_call: .; v_call: TRBV25-1; cdr3_nt: TGTGCCAGCAGTGGAGGAAGGGGCGCGTACACAGATACGCAGTATTTT; cdr3_aa: CASSGGRGAYTDTQYF
j_call: TRBJ1-1; clone_size: few; d_call: .; v_call: TRBV7-9; cdr3_nt: TGTGCCAGCAGCTCCCAAAGCGTGAACACTGAAGCTTTCTTT; cdr3_aa: CASSSQSVNTEAFF
j_call: TRBJ2-3; clone_size: .; d_call: TRBD2; v_call: TRBV2; cdr3_nt: TGTGCCAGCAGTGACGAGGGGAGGGCTAGCACAGATACGCAGTATTTT; cdr3_aa: CASSDEGRASTDTQYF
j_call: TRBJ2-3; clone_size: once; d_call: .; v_call: TRBV29-1; cdr3_nt: TGCAGCGCCGATGAGCACAGGGATAGCACAGATACGCAGTATTTT; cdr3_aa: CSADEHRDSTDTQYF
j_call: TRBJ2-7; clone_size: few; d_call: .; v_call: TRBV7-8; cdr3_nt: TGTGCCAGCAGCTCGCCGGGACGGCTGGGCGAGCAGTACTTC; cdr3_aa: CASSSPGRLGEQYF
j_call: TRBJ2-5; clone_size: .; d_call: TRBD2; v_call: TRBV29-1; cdr3_nt: TGCAGCGTTATAAAAGGGACTAGCCTCGGGGAGACCCAGTACTTC; cdr3_aa: CSVIKGTSLGETQYF
j_call: TRBJ1-1; clone_size: .; d_call: .; v_call: TRBV29-1; cdr3_nt: TGCAGCGTTAGCCGACAGAGTGAAGCTTTCTTT; cdr3_aa: CSVSRQSEAFF
j_call: TRBJ2-3; clone_size: once; d_call: .; v_call: TRBV25-1; cdr3_nt: TGTGCCAGCAGTCACCCTATAGGCACAGATACGCAGTATTTT; cdr3_aa: CASSHPIGTDTQYF
j_call: TRBJ2-3; clone_size: .; d_call: TRBD1; v_call: TRBV5-6; cdr3_nt: TGTGCCAGCAGCGATGACAGGGCTGGGTCGTATACGCAGTATTTT; cdr3_aa: CASSDDRAGSYTQYF
j_call: TRBJ1-5; clone_size: few; d_call: TRBD1; v_call: TRBV6-1; cdr3_nt: TGTGCCAGCAGGCGGGTGGGACAGGGGGGACAGCCCCAGCATTTT; cdr3_aa: CASRRVGQGGQPQHF